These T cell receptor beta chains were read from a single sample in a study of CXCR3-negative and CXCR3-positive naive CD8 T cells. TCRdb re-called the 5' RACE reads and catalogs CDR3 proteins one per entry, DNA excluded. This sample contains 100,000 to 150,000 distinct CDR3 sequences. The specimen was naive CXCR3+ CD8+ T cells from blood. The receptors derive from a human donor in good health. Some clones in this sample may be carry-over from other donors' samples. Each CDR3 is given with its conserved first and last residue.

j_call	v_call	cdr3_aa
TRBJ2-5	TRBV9	CASSSEGQAGLQETQYF
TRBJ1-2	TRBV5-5	CASSPPGGVYGYTF
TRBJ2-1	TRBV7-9	CASSSETSGDEQFF
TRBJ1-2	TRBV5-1	CASSWDSLPRDFYGYTF
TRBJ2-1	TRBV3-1	CASSQELAGGGDEQFF
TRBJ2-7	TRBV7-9	CASSPGQNLHYEQYF
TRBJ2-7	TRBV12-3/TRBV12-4	CASSSGGQEQYF
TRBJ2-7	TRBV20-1	CSAKMGLAGSYEQYF
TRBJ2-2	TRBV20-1	CSARDLTGNTGELFF
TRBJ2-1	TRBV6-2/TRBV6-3	CASLLGGLIDEQFF
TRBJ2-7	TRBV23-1	CASSQSNGQAYEQYF
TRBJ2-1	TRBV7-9	CASPAPTSGSGDEQFF
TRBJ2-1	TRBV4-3	CASSQALFSSYNEQFF
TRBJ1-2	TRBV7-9	CASGGAPPSYGYTF
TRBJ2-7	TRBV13	CASSLGPGSYEQYF
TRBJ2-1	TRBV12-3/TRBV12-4	CASSPVGFLDEQFF
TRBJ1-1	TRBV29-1	CSVELSGGQGAFF
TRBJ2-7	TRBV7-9	CASSPAGGLEQYF
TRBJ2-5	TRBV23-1	CASSLGLAGGLGETQYF
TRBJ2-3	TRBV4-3	CASSPGKTYTQYF
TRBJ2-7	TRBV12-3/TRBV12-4	CASSPGGPSEQYF
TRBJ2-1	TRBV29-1	CGVTLLGTSGEYGSYNEQFF
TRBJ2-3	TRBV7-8	CASSLVVFETGKGTDTQYF
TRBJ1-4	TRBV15	CATSTVYNEKLFF
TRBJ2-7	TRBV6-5	CASSYSSTGVLYEQYF
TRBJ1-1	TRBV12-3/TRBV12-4	CASSYGYTEAFF
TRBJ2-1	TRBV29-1	CSVMPAPQGNEQFF
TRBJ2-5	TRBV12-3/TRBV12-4	CASRPLAGAETQYF
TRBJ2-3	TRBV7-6	CASSSLKGDTQYF
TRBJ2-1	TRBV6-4	CASSDGLSGGASEQFF
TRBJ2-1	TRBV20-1	CSARDPERGIHNEQFF
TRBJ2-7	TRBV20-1	CSAKRESSYEQYF
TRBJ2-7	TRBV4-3	CASSQDASGWSYEQYF
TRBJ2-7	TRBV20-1	CSAREGLAETYEQYF
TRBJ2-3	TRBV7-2	CASSAGLGTDTQYF
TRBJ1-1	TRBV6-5	CASILDRMNTEAFF
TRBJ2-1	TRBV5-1	CASSWAGGAYNEQFF
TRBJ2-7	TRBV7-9	CASSVSYEQYF
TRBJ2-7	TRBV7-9	CASSEGKLPYEQYF
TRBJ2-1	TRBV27	CASSAGGSVNEQFF
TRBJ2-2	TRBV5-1	CASSPAGGGLWTGELFF
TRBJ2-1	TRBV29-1	CSVEAGPDWETYNEQFF
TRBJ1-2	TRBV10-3	CAATGGGYGYTF
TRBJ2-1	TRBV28	CASRDSLYNEQFF
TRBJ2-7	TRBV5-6	CASSLRLAGGLGEQYF
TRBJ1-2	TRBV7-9	CASSHDRAGVYGYTF
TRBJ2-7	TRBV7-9	CASSSEQGVYEQYF
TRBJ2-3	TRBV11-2	CASSHPGSGAYTDTQYF
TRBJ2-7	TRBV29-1	CSAETGSYEQYF
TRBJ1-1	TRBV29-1	CSVEGRAPEAFF
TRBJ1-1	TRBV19	CASSTPRQGASTEAFF
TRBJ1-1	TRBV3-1	CASSTRTGKNTEAFF
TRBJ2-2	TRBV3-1	CASSQIGARENTGELFF
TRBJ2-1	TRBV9	CASSAGGSTEQFF